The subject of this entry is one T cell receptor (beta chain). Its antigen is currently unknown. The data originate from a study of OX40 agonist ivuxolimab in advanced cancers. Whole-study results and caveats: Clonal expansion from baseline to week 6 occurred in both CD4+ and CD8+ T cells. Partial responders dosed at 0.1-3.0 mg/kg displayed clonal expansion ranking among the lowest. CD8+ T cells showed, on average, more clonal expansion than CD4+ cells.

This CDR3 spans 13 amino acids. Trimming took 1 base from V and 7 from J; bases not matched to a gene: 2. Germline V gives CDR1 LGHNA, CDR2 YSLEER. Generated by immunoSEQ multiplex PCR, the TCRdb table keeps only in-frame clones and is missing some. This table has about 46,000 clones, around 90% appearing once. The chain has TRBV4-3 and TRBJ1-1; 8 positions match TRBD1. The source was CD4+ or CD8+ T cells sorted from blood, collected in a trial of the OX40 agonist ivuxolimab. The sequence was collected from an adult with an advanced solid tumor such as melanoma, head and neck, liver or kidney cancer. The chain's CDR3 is CASSQAGGFEAFF. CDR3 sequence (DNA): TGCGCCAGCAGCCAAGCAGGGGGCTTTGAAGCTTTCTTT.